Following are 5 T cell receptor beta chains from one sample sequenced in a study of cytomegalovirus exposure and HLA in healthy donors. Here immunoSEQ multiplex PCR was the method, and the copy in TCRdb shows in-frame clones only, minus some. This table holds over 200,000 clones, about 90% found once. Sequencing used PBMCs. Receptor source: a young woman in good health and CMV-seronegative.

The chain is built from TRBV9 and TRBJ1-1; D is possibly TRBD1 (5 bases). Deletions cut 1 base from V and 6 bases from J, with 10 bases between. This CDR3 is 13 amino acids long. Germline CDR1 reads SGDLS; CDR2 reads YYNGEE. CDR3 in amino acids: CASSVSGQPEAFF. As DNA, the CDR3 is TGTGCCAGCAGCGTAAGTGGACAACCTGAAGCTTTCTTT.

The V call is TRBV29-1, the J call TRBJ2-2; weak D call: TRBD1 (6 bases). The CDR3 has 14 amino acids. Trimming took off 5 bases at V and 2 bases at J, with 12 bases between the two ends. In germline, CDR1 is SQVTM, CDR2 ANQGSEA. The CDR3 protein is CSVIRQANTGELFF. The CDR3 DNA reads TGCAGCGTTATTAGACAGGCTAACACCGGGGAGCTGTTTTTT.

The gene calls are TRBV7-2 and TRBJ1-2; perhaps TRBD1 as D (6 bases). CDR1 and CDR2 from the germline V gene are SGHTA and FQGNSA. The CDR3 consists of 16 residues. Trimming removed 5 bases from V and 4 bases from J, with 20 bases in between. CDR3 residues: CASSPSGGGRIYGYTF. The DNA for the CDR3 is TGTGCCAGCAGCCCCAGCGGGGGGGGGCGGATCTATGGCTACACCTTC.

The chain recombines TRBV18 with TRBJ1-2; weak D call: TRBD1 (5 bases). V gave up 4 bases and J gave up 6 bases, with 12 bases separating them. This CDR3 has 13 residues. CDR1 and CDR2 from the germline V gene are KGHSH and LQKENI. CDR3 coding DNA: TGTGCCAGCTCACAGGGGCAATTGGATGGCTACACCTTC. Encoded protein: CASSQGQLDGYTF.

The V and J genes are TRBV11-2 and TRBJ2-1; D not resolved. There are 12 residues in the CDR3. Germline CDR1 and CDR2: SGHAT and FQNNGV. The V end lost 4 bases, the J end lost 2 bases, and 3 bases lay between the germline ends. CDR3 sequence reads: CASSSTYNEQFF. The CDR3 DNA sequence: TGTGCCAGCAGCTCTACCTACAATGAGCAGTTCTTC.